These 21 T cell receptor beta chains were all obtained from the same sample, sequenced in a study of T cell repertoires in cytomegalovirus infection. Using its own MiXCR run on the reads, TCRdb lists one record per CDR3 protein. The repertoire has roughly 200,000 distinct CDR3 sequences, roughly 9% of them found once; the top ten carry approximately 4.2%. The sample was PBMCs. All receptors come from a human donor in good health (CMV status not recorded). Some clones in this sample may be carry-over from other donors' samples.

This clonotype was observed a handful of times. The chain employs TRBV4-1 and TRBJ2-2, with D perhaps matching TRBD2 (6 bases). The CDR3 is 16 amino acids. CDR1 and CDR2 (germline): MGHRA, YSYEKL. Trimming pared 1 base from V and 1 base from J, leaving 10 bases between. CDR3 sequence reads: CASSQVGGKNTGELFF. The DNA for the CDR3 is TGCGCCAGCAGCCAAGTCGGGGGAAAGAACACCGGGGAGCTGTTTTTT.

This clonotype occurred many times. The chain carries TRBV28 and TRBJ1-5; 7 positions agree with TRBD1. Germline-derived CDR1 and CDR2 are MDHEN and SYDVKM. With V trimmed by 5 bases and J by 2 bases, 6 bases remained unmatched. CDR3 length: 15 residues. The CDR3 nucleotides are TGTGCCAGCAGTACCAGGACAGGCCGCAATCAGCCCCAGCATTTT. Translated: CASSTRTGRNQPQHF.

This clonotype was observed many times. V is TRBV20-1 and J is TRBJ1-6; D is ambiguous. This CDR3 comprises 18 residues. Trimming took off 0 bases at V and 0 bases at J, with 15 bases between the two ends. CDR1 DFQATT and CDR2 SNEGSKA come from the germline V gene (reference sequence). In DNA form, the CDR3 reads TGCAGTGCTAGAGATCTTTGGCAGACGAGCTCCTATAATTCACCCCTCCACTTT. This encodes CSARDLWQTSSYNSPLHF.

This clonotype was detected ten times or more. CDR3 sequence reads: CASSSGLAMSADTQYF. The CDR3 DNA reads as TGTGCCAGCAGCTCAGGACTAGCTATGTCCGCAGATACGCAGTATTTT. The V and J genes are TRBV7-2 and TRBJ2-3; 8 bases are shared with TRBD2. Trimming removed 4 bases from V and 4 bases from J; junction bases left unmatched: 10. CDR1 and CDR2 from the germline V gene are SGHTA and FQGNSA. The CDR3 extends over 16 amino acids.

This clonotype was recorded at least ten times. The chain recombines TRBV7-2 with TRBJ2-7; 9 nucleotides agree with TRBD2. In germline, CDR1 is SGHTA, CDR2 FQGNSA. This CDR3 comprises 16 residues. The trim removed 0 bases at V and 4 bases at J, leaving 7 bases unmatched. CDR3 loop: CASSLASAGGGYEQYF. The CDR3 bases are TGTGCCAGCAGCTTAGCGTCAGCGGGAGGAGGTTACGAGCAGTACTTC.

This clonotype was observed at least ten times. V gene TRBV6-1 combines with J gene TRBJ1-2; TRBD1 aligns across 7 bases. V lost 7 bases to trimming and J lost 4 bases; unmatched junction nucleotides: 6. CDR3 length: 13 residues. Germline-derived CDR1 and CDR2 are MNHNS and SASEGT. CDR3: CASNMGQFYGYTF. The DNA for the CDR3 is TGTGCCAGCAACATGGGACAGTTCTATGGCTACACCTTC.

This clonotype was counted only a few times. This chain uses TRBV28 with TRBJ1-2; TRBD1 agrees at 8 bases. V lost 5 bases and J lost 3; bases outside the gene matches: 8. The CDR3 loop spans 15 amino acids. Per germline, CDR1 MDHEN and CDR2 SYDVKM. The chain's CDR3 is CASSQGDRPYYGYTF. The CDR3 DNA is TGTGCCAGCAGTCAAGGGGACAGGCCCTACTATGGCTACACCTTC.

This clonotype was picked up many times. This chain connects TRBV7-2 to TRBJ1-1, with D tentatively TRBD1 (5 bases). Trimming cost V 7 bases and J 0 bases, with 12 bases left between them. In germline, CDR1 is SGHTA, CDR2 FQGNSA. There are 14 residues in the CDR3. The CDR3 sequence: CASTLRGLNTEAFF. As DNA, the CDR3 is TGTGCCAGCACTCTACGGGGGTTGAACACTGAAGCTTTCTTT. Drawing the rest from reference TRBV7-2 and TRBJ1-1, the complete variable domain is GAGVSQSPSNKVTEKGKDVELRCDPISGHTALYWYRQSLGQGLEFLIYFQGNSAPDKSGLPSDRFSAERTGGSVSTLTIQRTQQEDSAVYLCASTLRGLNTEAFFGQGTRLTVV.

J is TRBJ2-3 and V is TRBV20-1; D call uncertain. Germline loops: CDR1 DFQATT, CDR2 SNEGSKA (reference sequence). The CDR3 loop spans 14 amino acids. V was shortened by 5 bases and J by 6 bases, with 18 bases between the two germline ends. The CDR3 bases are TGCAGTGCTCACCCCCTAGGAGTGGTGGATACGCAGTATTTT. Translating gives CSAHPLGVVDTQYF.

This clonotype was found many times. The CDR3 sequence: CASSYPREGNTDTQYF. CDR3 in DNA: TGTGCCAGCAGCTACCCACGGGAGGGTAACACAGATACGCAGTATTTT. The rearrangement uses TRBV7-2 and TRBJ2-3; 8 positions agree with TRBD2. V shed 4 bases and J 2 bases; nucleotides not matched to a gene: 8. CDR3 length: 16 residues. Germline V gene sequence: CDR1 SGHTA, CDR2 FQGNSA.

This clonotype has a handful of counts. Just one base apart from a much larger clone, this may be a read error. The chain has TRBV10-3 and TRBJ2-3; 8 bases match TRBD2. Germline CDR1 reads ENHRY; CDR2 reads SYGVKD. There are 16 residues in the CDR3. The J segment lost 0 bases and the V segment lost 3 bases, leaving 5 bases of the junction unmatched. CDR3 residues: CAISEMTSVSTDTQYF. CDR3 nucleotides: TGTGCCATCAGTGAAATGACTAGCGTAAGCACAGATACGCAGTATTTT.

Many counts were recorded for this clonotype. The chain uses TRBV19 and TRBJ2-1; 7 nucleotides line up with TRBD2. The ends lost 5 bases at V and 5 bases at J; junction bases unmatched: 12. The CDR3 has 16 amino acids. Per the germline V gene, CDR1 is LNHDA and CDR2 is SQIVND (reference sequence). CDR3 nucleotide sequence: TGTGCCAGTAGTCCCGGCGGGAGTCGCGTCGACAATGAGCAGTTCTTC. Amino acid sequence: CASSPGGSRVDNEQFF.

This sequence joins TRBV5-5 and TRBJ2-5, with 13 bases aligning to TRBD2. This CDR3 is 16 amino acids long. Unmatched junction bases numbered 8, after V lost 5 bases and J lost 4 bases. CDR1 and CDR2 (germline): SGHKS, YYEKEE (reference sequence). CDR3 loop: CASRETSGRGGETQYF. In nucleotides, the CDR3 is TGTGCCAGCAGGGAAACTAGCGGGAGGGGGGGAGAGACCCAGTACTTC.

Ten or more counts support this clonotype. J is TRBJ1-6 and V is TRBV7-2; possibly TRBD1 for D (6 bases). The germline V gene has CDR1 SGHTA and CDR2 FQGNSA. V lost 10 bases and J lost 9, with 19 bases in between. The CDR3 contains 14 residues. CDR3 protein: CATPGRGAGSPLHF. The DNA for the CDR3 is TGTGCCACCCCCGGTAGGGGGGCGGGTTCACCCCTCCACTTT.

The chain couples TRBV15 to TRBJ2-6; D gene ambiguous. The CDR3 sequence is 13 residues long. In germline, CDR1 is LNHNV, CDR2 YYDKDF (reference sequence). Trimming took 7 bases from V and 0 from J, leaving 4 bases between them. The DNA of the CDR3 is TGTGCCACCAAAACCTCTGGGGCCAACGTCCTGACTTTC. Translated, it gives CATKTSGANVLTF.

The CDR3 loop is CASSFGGVWSNQPQHF. CDR3 nucleotides: TGTGCCAGCAGTTTCGGGGGGGTGTGGAGCAATCAGCCCCAGCATTTT. This chain uses TRBV28 with TRBJ1-5, with D tentatively TRBD1 (5 bases). The CDR3 extends over 16 amino acids. V was cut by 3 bases and J by 1 base, with 13 bases left in between. Germline values: CDR1 MDHEN, CDR2 SYDVKM. Looking up the rest from reference TRBV28 and TRBJ1-5 gives the full variable domain: DVKVTQSSRYLVKRTGEKVFLECVQDMDHENMFWYRQDPGLGLRLIYFSYDVKMKEKGDIPEGYSVSREKKERFSLILESASTNQTSMYLCASSFGGVWSNQPQHFGDGTRLSIL.

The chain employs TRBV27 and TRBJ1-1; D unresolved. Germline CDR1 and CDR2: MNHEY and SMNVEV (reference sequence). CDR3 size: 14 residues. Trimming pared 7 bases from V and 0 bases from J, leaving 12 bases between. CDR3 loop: CASTAAGLNTEAFF. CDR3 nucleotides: TGTGCCAGCACGGCGGCAGGACTGAACACTGAAGCTTTCTTT.

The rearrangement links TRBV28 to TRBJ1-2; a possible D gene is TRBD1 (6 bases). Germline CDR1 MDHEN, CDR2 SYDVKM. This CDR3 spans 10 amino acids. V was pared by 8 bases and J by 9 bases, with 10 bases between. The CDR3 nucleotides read TGTGCCAGCGGAACAGGGCGCTACACCTTC. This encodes CASGTGRYTF.

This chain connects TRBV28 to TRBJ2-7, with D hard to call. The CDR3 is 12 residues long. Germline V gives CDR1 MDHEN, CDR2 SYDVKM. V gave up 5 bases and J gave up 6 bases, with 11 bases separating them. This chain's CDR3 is CASSPRTGEQYF. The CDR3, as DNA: TGTGCCAGCAGTCCCCGGACGGGCGAGCAGTACTTC.

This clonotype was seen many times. CDR3 loop: CASSLGQDGYTF. In DNA form, the CDR3 reads TGCGCCAGCAGCTTGGGACAGGATGGCTACACCTTC. The chain is built from TRBV5-1 and TRBJ1-2; D is possibly TRBD1 (6 bases). Germline CDR1 and CDR2: SGHRS and YFSETQ. Trimming cost V 0 bases and J 6 bases, with 6 bases left between them. The CDR3 spans 12 residues.

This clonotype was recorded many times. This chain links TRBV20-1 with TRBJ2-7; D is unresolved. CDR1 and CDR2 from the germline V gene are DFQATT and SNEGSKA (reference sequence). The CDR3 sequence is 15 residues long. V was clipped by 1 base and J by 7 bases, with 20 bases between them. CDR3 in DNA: TGCAGTGCTAGAGCCCCGGGTCGGCCGCCCATGGAGCAGTACTTC. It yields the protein CSARAPGRPPMEQYF.